This TCR beta chain came from a study of blood T cell repertoires in COVID-19. About the study: Sample material is recorded as cDNA or gDNA derived from T cells, B-cell-depleted T cells, or PBMCs.

In the original workflow: Reference gene primer amplification gave estimated nucleated cell counts. The table came from immunoSEQ multiplex PCR; TCRdb's copy has only in-frame clones and leaves some out. The V and J calls and clone size come from that table; D and trimming were worked out from the DNA. The sample consists of over 200,000 clones, about 87% of them appearing once. Everyone who took part was roughly 18 to 89 years old, and they came from fewer than 25 US areas. Participants classified as exposed had met a COVID-19 case within 2 weeks before study entry. This CDR3 comprises 12 residues. Trimming cost V 2 bases and J 3 bases, with 8 bases left between them. Germline CDR1 GTSNPN, CDR2 SVGIG (reference sequence).

The sequence derives from a woman in her twenties or thirties who had been exposed to COVID-19. Sequencing used PBMCs or T cells enriched from blood (not recorded which). The V call is TRBV30, the J call TRBJ2-7; D gene unclear. Here the CDR3 DNA reads TGTGCCTGGAGTCTAGGTCTCTACGAGCAGTACTTC. This sequence encodes CAWSLGLYEQYF.